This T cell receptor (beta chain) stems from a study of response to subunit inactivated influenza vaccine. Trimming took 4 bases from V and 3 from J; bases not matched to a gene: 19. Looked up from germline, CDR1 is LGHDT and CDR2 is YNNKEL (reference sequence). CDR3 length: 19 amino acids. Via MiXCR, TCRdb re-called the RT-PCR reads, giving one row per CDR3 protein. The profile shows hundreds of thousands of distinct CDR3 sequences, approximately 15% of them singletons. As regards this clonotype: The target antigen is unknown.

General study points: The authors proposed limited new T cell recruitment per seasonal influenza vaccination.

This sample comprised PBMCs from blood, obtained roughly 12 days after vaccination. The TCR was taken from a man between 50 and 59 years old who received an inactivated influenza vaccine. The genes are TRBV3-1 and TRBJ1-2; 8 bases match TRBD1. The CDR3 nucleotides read TGTGCCAGCAGCCTAACAACAAGAGGGACAGGAAGAAGTTACTATGGCTACACCTTC. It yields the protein CASSLTTRGTGRSYYGYTF.